A single sample is the source of the 17 T cell receptor beta chains below, sequenced in a study of post-analysis software for immune sequencing data. Study outcomes and limitations: TRBV5-6, TRBV5-1 and TRBV20-1 were among five TRBV segments more frequent in patients than controls.

TCR beta libraries were prepared from cDNA with unique molecular identifiers. TCRdb used MiXCR to reprocess the PCR reads, holding one entry per CDR3 protein. The table shows 800,000 to 950,000 distinct CDR3 sequences, with roughly 50% occurring only once. These receptors have no known antigen. The sample comprised blood. Receptor source: a girl between 10 and 17 years old with multiple sclerosis.

The rearrangement uses TRBV7-9 and TRBJ2-7, with D possibly being TRBD1 or TRBD2 (6 bases each). The CDR3 totals 15 residues. Germline lookup yields CDR1 SEHNR and CDR2 FQNEAQ (reference sequence). Trimming shortened V by 2 bases and J by 3 bases, and 14 bases separated the two germline ends. CDR3 coding DNA: TGTGCCAGCAGCTTAAGGACGGGGGCCCTCTACGAGCAGTACTTC. Translating it yields CASSLRTGALYEQYF.

The chain links TRBV13 to TRBJ2-1, with D perhaps TRBD2 (6 bases). Per germline, CDR1 PRHDT and CDR2 FYEKMQ (reference sequence). Trimming pared 6 bases from V and 2 bases from J, leaving 14 bases between. The CDR3 totals 15 residues. CDR3 DNA: TGTGCCAGCAGGGGTGGCGGGGATCCCTACAATGAGCAGTTCTTC. It is translated as CASRGGGDPYNEQFF.

This clonotype was counted a few times. The chain combines TRBV11-2 with TRBJ2-4; weak D call: TRBD2 (6 bases). The DNA end lines up better with TRBJ2-7; the J call may be wrong. Per the germline V gene, CDR1 is SGHAT and CDR2 is FQNNGV. The CDR3 is 14 amino acids. CDR3 sequence: CASSLGVGGYEQYF. The CDR3 DNA reads TGTGCCAGCAGCTTAGGGGTGGGGGGCTACGAGCAGTACTTC.

This chain connects TRBV5-5 to TRBJ2-4; 14 nucleotides agree with TRBD2. V was pared by 4 bases and J by 5 bases, with 17 bases of the junction left unmatched. The CDR3 extends over 20 amino acids. CDR1 SGHKS and CDR2 YYEKEE come from the germline V gene (reference sequence). The CDR3 DNA sequence: TGTGCCAGCAGCACGAGACTAGCGGGAGGGGGGAGGACTACTCAAAACATTCAGTACTTC. Protein: CASSTRLAGGGRTTQNIQYF.

This clonotype has a handful of counts. The chain couples TRBV5-1 to TRBJ2-6; D remains ambiguous. The CDR3 has 17 residues. Germline-derived CDR1 and CDR2 are SGHRS and YFSETQ. The V end was cut by 1 base, the J end by 0 bases, with 11 bases between. The CDR3 coding sequence is TGCGCCAGCAGCTTGTTTCTGGGTGGCTCTGGGGCCAACGTCCTGACTTTC. Encoded protein: CASSLFLGGSGANVLTF. The entire variable domain, with the rest obtained from reference TRBV5-1 and TRBJ2-6, is as follows: KAGVTQTPRYLIKTRGQQVTLSCSPISGHRSVSWYQQTPGQGLQFLFEYFSETQRNKGNFPGRFSGRQFSNSRSEMNVSTLELGDSALYLCASSLFLGGSGANVLTFGAGSRLTVL.

The chain carries TRBV4-1 and TRBJ2-3; 8 bases map to TRBD2. The CDR3 is 17 residues long. V lost 0 bases, J lost 0 bases, and 5 bases stayed unmatched. Germline assignment: CDR1 MGHRA and CDR2 YSYEKL. The CDR3 nucleotides read TGCGCCAGCAGCCAAGAGGACGTAGCGGGAAGCACAGATACGCAGTATTTT. Protein sequence: CASSQEDVAGSTDTQYF.

Here the CDR3 reads CASSHGWGYEQYF. The CDR3 bases are TGTGCCAGCAGCCACGGGTGGGGCTACGAGCAGTACTTC. This chain links TRBV14 with TRBJ2-7, with D hard to call. This CDR3 is built from 13 residues. V gave up 3 bases and J gave up 3 bases, with 9 bases separating them. Germline lookup yields CDR1 SGHDN and CDR2 FVKESK. Using reference TRBV14 and TRBJ2-7 for the parts outside the CDR3, the full variable domain is EAGVTQFPSHSVIEKGQTVTLRCDPISGHDNLYWYRRVMGKEIKFLLHFVKESKQDESGMPNNRFLAERTGGTYSTLKVQPAELEDSGVYFCASSHGWGYEQYFGPGTRLTVT.

This sequence joins TRBV6-5 and TRBJ2-6; tentatively, D is TRBD2 (6 bases). The germline V and J ends were trimmed by 0 bases and 0 bases, with 12 bases remaining between them. The CDR3 consists of 18 residues. Germline CDR1 is MNHEY and CDR2 is SVGAGI. The chain's CDR3 is CASSYSEGRTSGANVLTF. CDR3 nucleotide sequence: TGTGCCAGCAGTTACTCGGAGGGGAGAACCTCTGGGGCCAACGTCCTGACTTTC.

The V and J genes are TRBV2 and TRBJ2-1; TRBD1 matches at 10 bases. The V gene end was trimmed by 6 bases and the J gene end by 6 bases; junction bases not matched to a gene: 5. The germline gives CDR1 SNHLY, CDR2 FYNNEI. CDR3 length: 14 residues. CDR3 protein: CASRTGTGANEQFF. CDR3 nucleotides: TGTGCCAGCAGGACCGGGACAGGGGCCAATGAGCAGTTCTTC.

The gene calls are TRBV14 and TRBJ2-1; 8 bases fit TRBD1. V dropped 2 bases and J dropped 9; count of bases not matched to a gene: 15. From germline, CDR1 is SGHDN and CDR2 FVKESK. This CDR3 contains 17 residues. CDR3: CASSQLKAGTGLFEQFF. CDR3 in DNA: TGTGCCAGCAGCCAATTAAAGGCCGGGACAGGCCTTTTTGAGCAGTTCTTC. Variable domain in full (rest from reference TRBV14 and TRBJ2-1): EAGVTQFPSHSVIEKGQTVTLRCDPISGHDNLYWYRRVMGKEIKFLLHFVKESKQDESGMPNNRFLAERTGGTYSTLKVQPAELEDSGVYFCASSQLKAGTGLFEQFFGPGTRLTVL.

The V gene is TRBV7-3, the J gene TRBJ1-2; 7 bases line up with TRBD1. The trim removed 5 bases at V and 4 bases at J, leaving 10 bases unmatched. This CDR3 is built from 15 residues. Germline CDR1 is SGHTA and CDR2 is FQGTGA. This CDR3 reads CASSATGTEGYGYTF. The CDR3, as DNA: TGTGCCAGCAGCGCCACCGGGACAGAGGGCTATGGCTACACCTTC. Complete variable domain (other parts from reference TRBV7-3 and TRBJ1-2): GAGVSQTPSNKVTEKGKYVELRCDPISGHTALYWYRQSLGQGPEFLIYFQGTGAADDSGLPNDRFFAVRPEGSVSTLKIQRTERGDSAVYLCASSATGTEGYGYTFGSGTRLTVV.

V and J are TRBV20-1 and TRBJ1-2, with TRBD1 matching 10 bases. From germline, CDR1 is DFQATT and CDR2 SNEGSKA (reference sequence). Trimming at V came to 5 bases and at J to 2 bases, leaving 5 bases not matched to a gene. The CDR3 loop spans 14 amino acids. DNA for the CDR3: TGCAGTGCTGGGGGACAGGGGTCCAACTATGGCTACACCTTC. Encoded protein: CSAGGQGSNYGYTF.

The CDR3 loop is CAISDQGDADTQYF. The CDR3 DNA reads as TGTGCCATCAGTGATCAGGGTGATGCAGATACGCAGTATTTT. The chain combines TRBV10-3 with TRBJ2-3; D is perhaps TRBD1 (5 bases). Between the trimmed V and J ends, which lost 3 bases and 4 bases, there was a span of 11 bases. This CDR3 contains 14 residues. The germline V gene has CDR1 ENHRY and CDR2 SYGVKD.

This clonotype has a handful of counts. V usage is TRBV4-2 and J usage is TRBJ2-1, with D possibly being TRBD2 (5 bases). Germline V gene lookup returns CDR1 LGHNA and CDR2 YNFKEQ. V shed 0 bases and J shed 8 bases, with 11 bases lying between them. The CDR3 runs to 14 residues. CDR3 loop: CASSQEGRVDEQFF. In DNA form, the CDR3 reads TGTGCCAGCAGCCAAGAAGGGAGAGTGGATGAGCAGTTCTTC.

The table lists this clonotype with a few counts. The gene calls are TRBV10-3 and TRBJ1-6; 7 bases map to TRBD1. This CDR3 comprises 15 residues. The J segment lost 6 bases and the V segment lost 3 bases, leaving 5 bases of the junction unmatched. Germline values: CDR1 ENHRY, CDR2 SYGVKD. The CDR3 loop reads CAISDDRAFNSPLHF. CDR3 coding DNA: TGTGCCATCAGTGACGACAGGGCCTTTAATTCACCCCTCCACTTT.

V is TRBV20-1 and J is TRBJ2-1; TRBD2 aligns across 9 bases. The CDR3 contains 15 residues. The V segment lost 4 bases and the J segment 4 bases; nucleotides outside the gene matches: 8. CDR1 DFQATT and CDR2 SNEGSKA come from the germline V gene (reference sequence). The CDR3 DNA sequence: TGCAGTGCTAAAAGCGGGGGGTCTACTTACAATGAGCAGTTCTTC. Its protein product is CSAKSGGSTYNEQFF.

This clonotype came up a few times. This chain joins TRBV29-1 and TRBJ2-1; 10 bases align to TRBD1. The germline V gene encodes CDR1 SQVTM and CDR2 ANQGSEA. The CDR3 loop spans 12 amino acids. J lost 7 bases, V lost 6 bases, and 3 bases had no gene match. The CDR3 is CSVDRGSNEQFF. The CDR3 coding sequence is TGCAGCGTGGACAGGGGGTCAAATGAGCAGTTCTTC.